This T cell receptor beta chain was retrieved from a study of patients and donors after allogeneic stem cell transplantation. This clonotype was found many times. The CDR3 extends over 16 amino acids. Germline CDR1 LGHNA, CDR2 YSLEER. With 5 bases removed from V and 2 bases from J, the gap between germline ends came to 16 bases. Each CDR3 protein is one row after TCRdb ran MiXCR on the RT-PCR reads. The repertoire holds fewer than 500,000 distinct CDR3 sequences, around 16% seen once, with around 7.9% in the top ten. This receptor was taken from a human donor who was either an allogeneic HSCT recipient or a stem cell or donor lymphocyte infusion donor (not recorded which). It is not recorded whose cells these are; they may come from a transplant donor. The chain carries TRBV4-3 and TRBJ2-1, with D tentatively TRBD2 (6 bases). Sequencing was done on a sample of blood, either unsorted or a sorted T cell fraction (not recorded which). This chain's CDR3 is CASSWGGASPYNEQFF. CDR3 coding DNA: TGCGCCAGCAGCTGGGGCGGGGCCTCCCCCTACAATGAGCAGTTCTTC.